One and the same sample provided the 20 T cell receptor beta chains below, sequenced in a study of PD-1 blockade in classical Hodgkin lymphoma. The protocol was immunoSEQ multiplex PCR, while the TCRdb copy is restricted to in-frame clones and leaves out a portion. The sample records some 50,000 clones, about 73% being singletons. No patient escaped relapse after autologous stem cell transplantation, and brentuximab vedotin exposure varied. The material was peripheral blood mononuclear cells (PBMCs), obtained at baseline. These receptors came from a human donor with classical Hodgkin lymphoma.

This clone turned up a few times. One end of the junction varies from germline; a read error may be responsible. The V call is TRBV7-7, the J call TRBJ1-2; D might be TRBD1 (5 bases). Germline lookup yields CDR1 SSHAT and CDR2 FNYEAQ (reference sequence). The CDR3 has 14 amino acids. This CDR3 reads CASSLAAGREGYTF. The CDR3 coding sequence is TGTGCTAGCAGCTTAGCCGCAGGGAGGGAAGGCTACACCTTC.

The chain recombines TRBV9 with TRBJ1-5; D is undetermined. Per germline, CDR1 SGDLS and CDR2 YYNGEE. Trimming pared 3 bases from V and 2 bases from J, leaving 3 bases between. CDR3 length equals 12 residues. The CDR3 protein is CASSAGNQPQHF. The CDR3 coding sequence is TGTGCCAGCAGCGCCGGCAATCAGCCCCAGCATTTT.

Here the CDR3 reads CASSAGGPTGELFF. The CDR3 nucleotides are TGTGCCAGCAGCGCGGGGGGACCCACCGGGGAGCTGTTTTTT. V usage is TRBV5-4 and J usage is TRBJ2-2; 8 bases are a match to TRBD2. The length of the CDR3 is 14 residues. With V trimmed by 4 bases and J by 4 bases, 3 bases remained unmatched. Germline CDR1 reads SGHNT; CDR2 reads YYREEE (reference sequence).

The chain carries TRBV28 and TRBJ1-2; TRBD1 aligns across 8 bases. This CDR3 has 14 amino acids. Germline-derived CDR1 and CDR2 are MDHEN and SYDVKM. The trim removed 10 bases at V and 6 bases at J, leaving 13 bases unmatched. The CDR3, as DNA: TGTGCCACCATACCCGGACAGGGTGTAGATGGCTACACCTTC. Translating gives CATIPGQGVDGYTF.

This clone is a singleton in its sample. The chain joins TRBV27 to TRBJ1-1; 8 nucleotides line up with TRBD1. Germline CDR1 and CDR2: MNHEY and SMNVEV (reference sequence). The length of the CDR3 is 16 residues. Trimming cost V 5 bases and J 3 bases; bases outside gene matches: 11. The CDR3, as DNA: TGTGCCAGCAGTCCCCAAGACAGGGGAAGCGACACTGAAGCTTTCTTT. Protein: CASSPQDRGSDTEAFF.

This rearrangement joins TRBV5-6 to TRBJ1-2; 7 bases map to TRBD1. The V gene end was trimmed by 3 bases and the J gene end by 4 bases; junction bases not matched to a gene: 6. Germline assignment: CDR1 SGHDT and CDR2 YYEEEE. The CDR3 is 14 amino acids. The DNA of the CDR3 is TGTGCCAGCAGCTCGGGACAGAAGGGCTATGGCTACACCTTC. This sequence encodes CASSSGQKGYGYTF.

The chain recombines TRBV7-3 with TRBJ2-7, with D perhaps matching TRBD1 (5 bases). Germline V gives CDR1 SGHTA, CDR2 FQGTGA. The CDR3 runs to 12 residues. Trimming shortened V by 4 bases and J by 6 bases, and 10 bases separated the two germline ends. DNA for the CDR3: TGTGCCAGCAGCTCCACAGGATCCGAGCAGTACTTC. Residues: CASSSTGSEQYF.

The chain uses TRBV11-2 and TRBJ1-1, with TRBD1 matching 9 bases. Germline V CDR1 and CDR2: SGHAT, FQNNGV. The length of the CDR3 is 14 residues. Germline trimming cut 5 bases from V and 1 base from J; bases unmatched to any gene: 2. The CDR3 DNA reads as TGTGCCAGCAGCCCGGACAGGGGGAACACTGAAGCTTTCTTT. As protein: CASSPDRGNTEAFF.

This clone was observed a handful of times. The chain couples TRBV18 to TRBJ1-1, with a possible D match to TRBD1 (5 bases). V gave up 1 base and J gave up 3 bases, with 9 bases separating them. Germline values: CDR1 KGHSH, CDR2 LQKENI. The CDR3 covers 14 residues. The CDR3 loop is CASSPLQGYTEAFF. The CDR3 DNA is TGTGCCAGCTCACCACTCCAGGGTTACACTGAAGCTTTCTTT.

The V and J genes are TRBV11-2 and TRBJ1-1, with D maybe TRBD1 (5 bases). CDR1 is SGHAT, CDR2 FQNNGV, per germline. V was clipped by 1 base and J by 8 bases, with 11 bases between them. This CDR3 is built from 13 residues. The CDR3 region is CASSLGQGLEAFF. CDR3 DNA sequence: TGTGCCAGCAGCTTAGGGCAGGGACTAGAAGCTTTCTTT.

The gene calls are TRBV19 and TRBJ1-2, with D tentatively TRBD1 (6 bases). The germline V and J ends were trimmed by 0 bases and 4 bases, with 12 bases remaining between them. The CDR3 is made up of 15 amino acids. Germline assignment: CDR1 LNHDA and CDR2 SQIVND (reference sequence). CDR3 bases: TGTGCCAGTAGTATAGATGCCCGGGGGCTCTATGGCTACACCTTC. This translates into CASSIDARGLYGYTF.

With respect to this clone: This sample also contains other DNA sequences that code for the same CDR3. The CDR3 here is CASSSGENEQYF. The DNA for the CDR3 is TGTGCCAGCAGCTCGGGGGAGAACGAGCAGTACTTC. The chain is built from TRBV11-3 and TRBJ2-7; weak D call: TRBD2 (6 bases). Per germline, CDR1 SGHNT and CDR2 YENEEA. Trimming removed 4 bases from V and 5 bases from J, with 9 bases in between. The CDR3 runs 12 residues.

The chain recombines TRBV5-6 with TRBJ2-3, with D possibly TRBD2 on 6 matching bases. Trimming shortened V by 0 bases and J by 2 bases, and 10 bases separated the two germline ends. This CDR3 contains 15 residues. Germline CDR1 reads SGHDT; CDR2 reads YYEEEE. The CDR3 loop reads CASSLGTTPTDTQYF. As DNA, the CDR3 is TGTGCCAGCAGCTTGGGGACTACTCCCACAGATACGCAGTATTTT.

CDR3 protein: CASSHDGGANEKLFF. In DNA, the CDR3 is TGCGCCAGCAGCCATGATGGGGGAGCTAATGAAAAACTGTTTTTT. The chain carries TRBV5-1 and TRBJ1-4; maybe TRBD1 (5 bases). The germline V and J ends were trimmed by 4 bases and 3 bases, with 13 bases remaining between them. This CDR3 contains 15 residues. Germline V CDR1 and CDR2: SGHRS, YFSETQ. The full variable domain, its missing parts supplied by reference TRBV5-1 and TRBJ1-4, is KAGVTQTPRYLIKTRGQQVTLSCSPISGHRSVSWYQQTPGQGLQFLFEYFSETQRNKGNFPGRFSGRQFSNSRSEMNVSTLELGDSALYLCASSHDGGANEKLFFGSGTQLSVL.

The chain couples TRBV5-5 to TRBJ2-7; perhaps TRBD2 as D (5 bases). This CDR3 has 17 amino acids. Looked up from germline, CDR1 is SGHKS and CDR2 is YYEKEE (reference sequence). The germline V and J ends were trimmed by 1 base and 4 bases, with 21 bases remaining between them. The chain's CDR3 is CASSLPGGGRHPYEQYF. CDR3 nucleotides: TGTGCCAGCAGCTTGCCGGGTGGAGGCAGGCATCCTTACGAGCAGTACTTC.

V gene TRBV5-1 combines with J gene TRBJ1-1; 7 nucleotides align to TRBD1. The V gene end was trimmed by 2 bases and the J gene end by 5 bases; junction bases not matched to a gene: 6. The length of the CDR3 is 14 residues. Per germline, CDR1 SGHRS and CDR2 YFSETQ. The CDR3 spells CASSFTGQKTEAFF. The CDR3, as DNA: TGCGCCAGCAGCTTCACGGGACAGAAAACTGAAGCTTTCTTT.

This clone was picked up one time. The chain has TRBV2 and TRBJ2-1; 9 bases fit TRBD1. CDR3 length equals 15 residues. The trim removed 6 bases at V and 8 bases at J, leaving 11 bases unmatched. Per germline, CDR1 SNHLY and CDR2 FYNNEI. CDR3 residues: CASSEISGTGHEQFF. The CDR3 region has the DNA TGTGCCAGCAGCGAAATTTCCGGGACAGGGCATGAGCAGTTCTTC.

This sequence joins TRBV6-1 and TRBJ1-2; no clear D gene. Germline lookup yields CDR1 MNHNS and CDR2 SASEGT. CDR3 size: 14 residues. The CDR3, as DNA: TGTGCTTCTGAGACCGACTTAATTGTAAATGGCTACACCTTC. This codes for CASETDLIVNGYTF.

The rearrangement links TRBV29-1 to TRBJ2-1; no reliable D call. The germline V gene has CDR1 SQVTM and CDR2 ANQGSEA. This CDR3 region has 13 residues. Trimming stripped 0 bases from V and 10 bases from J, with 13 bases between. This CDR3 is CSVEEGSGQEQFF. Here the CDR3 DNA reads TGCAGCGTTGAAGAAGGGTCTGGGCAGGAGCAGTTCTTC.

A few counts support this clone. The rearrangement links TRBV6-5 to TRBJ2-2; no clear D gene. The CDR3 extends over 13 amino acids. The germline V gene has CDR1 MNHEY and CDR2 SVGAGI. V shed 7 bases and J shed 4 bases, with 10 bases lying between them. DNA for the CDR3: TGTGCCAGCAAGACATGGAGCACCGGGGAGCTGTTTTTT. Translated: CASKTWSTGELFF.